This TCR beta chain was documented in a study of blood T cell repertoires in COVID-19. Looking at the study overall: Collection of acute and convalescent COVID-19 samples took place in the United States, Italy and Spain. In each case, the material was cDNA or gDNA derived from T cells, B-cell-depleted T cells, or PBMCs.

The V gene lost 5 bases and the J gene lost 8 bases, with 16 bases spanning the gap. The CDR3 consists of 14 residues. Germline V CDR1 and CDR2: SGHTA, FQGTGA. Generated by immunoSEQ multiplex PCR, the TCRdb table keeps only in-frame clones and is missing some. Of more than 100,000 clones listed, around 82% were seen once; the top ten hold under 15%. The sample taken for sequencing was peripheral blood. The receptor was derived from a woman in her thirties who had recovered from COVID-19. The chain has TRBV7-3 and TRBJ1-5; a weak D match, TRBD1 (5 bases). CDR3 residues: CASSPQGQFEPQHF. CDR3 nucleotide sequence: TGTGCCAGCAGCCCCCAGGGCCAGTTCGAGCCCCAGCATTTT.